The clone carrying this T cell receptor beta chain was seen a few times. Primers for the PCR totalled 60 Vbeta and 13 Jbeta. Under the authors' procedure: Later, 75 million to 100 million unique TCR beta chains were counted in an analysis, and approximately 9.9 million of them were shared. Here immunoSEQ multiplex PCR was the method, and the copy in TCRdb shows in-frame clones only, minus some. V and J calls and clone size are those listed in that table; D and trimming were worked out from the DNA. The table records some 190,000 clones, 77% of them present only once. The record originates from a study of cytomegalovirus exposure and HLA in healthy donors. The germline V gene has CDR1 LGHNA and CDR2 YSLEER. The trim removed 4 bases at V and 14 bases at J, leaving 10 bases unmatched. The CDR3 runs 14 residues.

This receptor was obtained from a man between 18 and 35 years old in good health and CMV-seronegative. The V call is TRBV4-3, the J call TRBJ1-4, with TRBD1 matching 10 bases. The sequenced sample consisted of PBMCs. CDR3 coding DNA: TGCGCCAGCAGCCGGGGACAGGGGAATGGAGGGCTGTTTTTT. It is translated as CASSRGQGNGGLFF.